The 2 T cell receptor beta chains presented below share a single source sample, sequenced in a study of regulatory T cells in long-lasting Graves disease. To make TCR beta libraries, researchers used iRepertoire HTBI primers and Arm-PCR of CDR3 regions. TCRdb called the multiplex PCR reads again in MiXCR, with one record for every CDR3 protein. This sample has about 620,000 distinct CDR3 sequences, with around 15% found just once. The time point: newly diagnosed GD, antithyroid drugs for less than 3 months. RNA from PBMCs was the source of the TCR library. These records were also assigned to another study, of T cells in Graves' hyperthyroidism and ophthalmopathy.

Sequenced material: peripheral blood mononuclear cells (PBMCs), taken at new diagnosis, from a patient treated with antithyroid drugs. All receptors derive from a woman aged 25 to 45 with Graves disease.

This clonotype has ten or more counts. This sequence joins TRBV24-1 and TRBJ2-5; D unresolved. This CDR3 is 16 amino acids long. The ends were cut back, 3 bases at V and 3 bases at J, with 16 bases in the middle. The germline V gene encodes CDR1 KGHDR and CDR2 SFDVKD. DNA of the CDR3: TGTGCCACCAGTGATCCCAGCCGGTCCCATAAAGAGACCCAGTACTTC. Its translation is CATSDPSRSHKETQYF.

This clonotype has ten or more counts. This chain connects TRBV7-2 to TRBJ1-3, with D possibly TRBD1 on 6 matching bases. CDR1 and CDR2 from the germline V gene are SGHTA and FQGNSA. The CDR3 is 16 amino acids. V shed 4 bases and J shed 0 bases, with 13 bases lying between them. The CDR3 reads CASSSWGRGSGNTIYF. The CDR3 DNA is TGTGCCAGCAGCTCATGGGGGCGCGGCTCTGGAAACACCATATATTTT.